The entry below describes one T cell receptor beta chain. Its cognate antigen is unknown. This sample stems from a study of shared clonotypes between healthy human individuals. Assay: immunoSEQ multiplex PCR; the TCRdb copy retains only in-frame clones and omits some. The repertoire holds 2 million to 2.5 million clones, with about 90% as singletons. In germline, CDR1 is SGHRS, CDR2 YFSETQ. Trimming at V came to 4 bases and at J to 1 base, leaving 4 bases not matched to a gene. This CDR3 contains 16 residues. Recent vaccinations or acute infections were absent in the healthy HIV-negative adult donors. General study findings and limits: Blood alone was sampled, and tissue repertoires likely differ. The generation probabilities recorded for non-shared clonotypes fell below those of clonotypes shared by all four donors.

This TCR was recovered from a man aged 18 to 30 in good health. Some clones in this sample may be carry-over from other donors' samples. The sample consisted of naive CD4+ T cells from PBMCs. The subset denotes: CD45RA+ positively selected. The chain employs TRBV5-1 and TRBJ1-4, with TRBD1 matching 10 bases. CDR3 sequence (DNA): TGCGCCAGCAGCCAGGGACAGGGGCTAACTAATGAAAAACTGTTTTTT. Translated, it gives CASSQGQGLTNEKLFF.